This T cell receptor (beta chain) stems from a study of T cells in Graves' hyperthyroidism and ophthalmopathy. Background on the study: The initial diagnosis was the point when peripheral blood was collected, ahead of any treatment.

Study-level findings and limits: Most thyroid clonotypes that were expanded above 0.001 also turned up in blood.

The CDR3 covers 14 residues. Germline values: CDR1 SQVTM, CDR2 ANQGSEA. From RNA transcripts, TCR beta CDR3 regions were amplified. A first-round RT-PCR of the TCR CDR3 used the HTBI primer set. TCRdb reprocessed the multiplex PCR reads with MiXCR, giving one entry per CDR3 protein. The sample records over 250,000 distinct CDR3 sequences, about 20% being singletons. In regard to this clonotype: Its antigen is not known. The junction and the germline gene differ at one end; a read error may be behind it.

J is TRBJ2-2 and V is TRBV29-1, with 7 positions matching TRBD1. The sequencing input was blood. The receptor's source is a man aged 30 to 45 with Graves' ophthalmopathy. CDR3 nucleotide sequence: TGCAGCGTTAAAGACAGGGCCCACACCGGGGAGCTGTTTTTT. Translating gives CSVKDRAHTGELFF.